These 20 T cell receptor beta chains came from one sample sequenced in a study of shared clonotypes between healthy human individuals. Repertoires were generated with immunoSEQ multiplex PCR, while TCRdb's copy carries only in-frame clones and drops some. Here the sample spans some 2,500,000 clones, around 92% being singletons. Material: naive CD4+ T cells from PBMCs. Indicated subset: CD45RA+ positively selected. The origin of the receptors is a man between 18 and 35 years old in good health. Some clones in this sample may be carry-over from other donors' samples.

The chain links TRBV30 to TRBJ2-2; 7 nucleotides agree with TRBD2. The CDR3 runs 14 residues. The V and J ends lost 7 bases and 0 bases, in that order; junction bases with no gene match: 5. Germline V gene data show CDR1 as GTSNPN and CDR2 as SVGIG (reference sequence). The CDR3 reads CASAGAANTGELFF. As DNA, the CDR3 is TGTGCCTCTGCGGGAGCCGCGAACACCGGGGAGCTGTTTTTT.

V gene TRBV11-1 combines with J gene TRBJ2-3; D is possibly TRBD1 (6 bases). This CDR3 is 13 amino acids long. V was pared by 6 bases and J by 3 bases, with 10 bases between. The germline V gene encodes CDR1 SGHAT and CDR2 FQDESV (reference sequence). DNA of the CDR3: TGTGCCAGCAGTTACAGGGAAACAGATACGCAGTATTTT. It is translated as CASSYRETDTQYF.

The CDR3 reads CASSDGQARRRGETQYF. The CDR3 DNA is TGTGCCAGTAGTGACGGACAGGCACGACGGCGCGGTGAGACCCAGTACTTC. The chain carries TRBV19 and TRBJ2-5; 7 bases align to TRBD1. Losses at the gene ends were 5 bases for V and 5 bases for J; bases not matched to a gene: 17. Germline CDR1 LNHDA, CDR2 SQIVND (reference sequence). The CDR3 spans 17 residues. Full variable domain (remainder filled in from reference TRBV19 and TRBJ2-5): DGGITQSPKYLFRKEGQNVTLSCEQNLNHDAMYWYRQDPGQGLRLIYYSQIVNDFQKGDIAEGYSVSREKKESFPLTVTSAQKNPTAFYLCASSDGQARRRGETQYFGPGTRLLVL.

In the case of this clone: The sample holds other DNA sequences that translate to the same CDR3. The V call is TRBV5-6, the J call TRBJ2-7; D is uncertain. The CDR3 extends over 12 amino acids. With 1 base removed from V and 3 bases from J, the gap between germline ends came to 5 bases. Per the germline V gene, CDR1 is SGHDT and CDR2 is YYEEEE. The CDR3 DNA reads as TGTGCCAGCAGCTTGACGGGCTACGAGCAGTACTTC. Its protein product is CASSLTGYEQYF.

V is TRBV21-1 and J is TRBJ1-4. TRBV21-1 is annotated as a pseudogene. This CDR3 has 17 amino acids. As DNA, the CDR3 is TGTGCCAGCAGTGCCTCAGAAGACGAAGCAACTAATGAAAAACTGTTTTTT. It codes for CASSASEDEATNEKLFF.

The chain carries TRBV5-1 and TRBJ1-4; a weak D match, TRBD1 (5 bases). V lost 0 bases and J 7 bases, leaving 22 bases between the germline ends. Germline-derived CDR1 and CDR2 are SGHRS and YFSETQ. The CDR3 spans 18 residues. This CDR3 is CASSLAGTAAGLGEKLFF. The CDR3 DNA reads as TGCGCCAGCAGCTTGGCGGGGACTGCGGCCGGGCTGGGTGAAAAACTGTTTTTT.

V gene TRBV5-6 combines with J gene TRBJ2-7; D is possibly TRBD1 or TRBD2 (5 bases each). The CDR3 totals 14 residues. Germline V lookup: CDR1 SGHDT, CDR2 YYEEEE. V was cut by 4 bases and J by 2 bases, with 13 bases left in between. The CDR3 DNA follows: TGTGCCAGCAGCGCCTGGGACGTTCCCTACGAGCAGTACTTC. Translated: CASSAWDVPYEQYF.

This chain joins TRBV4-1 and TRBJ2-7; possibly TRBD1 or TRBD2 for D (5 bases each). The V end lost 0 bases, the J end lost 3 bases, and 18 bases lay between the germline ends. The germline V gene has CDR1 MGHRA and CDR2 YSYEKL. The CDR3 length is 17 residues. In DNA form, the CDR3 reads TGCGCCAGCAGCCAAGATTGGTTCGGGACGGTGGACTACGAGCAGTACTTC. This encodes CASSQDWFGTVDYEQYF.

The chain combines TRBV2 with TRBJ1-2; a possible D gene is TRBD1 (6 bases). Germline CDR1 and CDR2: SNHLY and FYNNEI. The CDR3 length is 13 residues. Trimming took off 9 bases at V and 3 bases at J, with 14 bases between the two ends. The CDR3 DNA sequence: TGTGCCAGGAACAGGGAGGTGGACTATGGCTACACCTTC. Its protein product is CARNREVDYGYTF. The full variable domain, completed using reference TRBV2 and TRBJ1-2, is EPEVTQTPSHQVTQMGQEVILRCVPISNHLYFYWYRQILGQKVEFLVSFYNNEISEKSEIFDDQFSVERPDGSNFTLKIRSTKLEDSAMYFCARNREVDYGYTFGSGTRLTVV.

This chain uses TRBV5-1 with TRBJ1-1; TRBD1 matches at 7 bases. Germline V lookup: CDR1 SGHRS, CDR2 YFSETQ. V trimming: 4 bases; J trimming: 3 bases; junction bases outside the gene matches: 6. The CDR3 contains 14 residues. The CDR3 is CASSRQGGDTEAFF. The CDR3 nucleotides read TGCGCCAGCAGCCGACAGGGAGGGGACACTGAAGCTTTCTTT.

The rearrangement joins TRBV6-5 to TRBJ1-1; D gene uncertain. There are 15 residues in the CDR3. V lost 0 bases and J 11 bases, leaving 19 bases between the germline ends. CDR1 and CDR2 from the germline V gene are MNHEY and SVGAGI. The CDR3 loop is CASSYSIAATSTAFF. In DNA, the CDR3 is TGTGCCAGCAGTTACTCGATTGCCGCCACCTCCACGGCTTTCTTT.

The rearrangement joins TRBV27 to TRBJ2-7; 7 bases fit TRBD1. V lost 3 bases, J lost 4 bases, and 6 bases stayed unmatched. CDR1 and CDR2 (germline): MNHEY, SMNVEV (reference sequence). The CDR3 is 14 amino acids. The CDR3 loop is CASSLDRYTYEQYF. DNA for the CDR3: TGTGCCAGCAGTTTGGACAGGTACACTTACGAGCAGTACTTC.

The CDR3 region has the DNA TGTGCCAGCAGCTTGAGTACGTACAATGAGCAGTTCTTC. It yields the protein CASSLSTYNEQFF. The chain uses TRBV5-4 and TRBJ2-1; D call uncertain. V lost 1 base to trimming and J lost 4 bases, with 6 bases between them. Germline lookup yields CDR1 SGHNT and CDR2 YYREEE (reference sequence). This CDR3 has 13 amino acids.

The chain carries TRBV27 and TRBJ1-4, with 9 bases matching TRBD1. This CDR3 spans 16 amino acids. The germline V gene encodes CDR1 MNHEY and CDR2 SMNVEV (reference sequence). The J segment lost 7 bases and the V segment lost 5 bases, leaving 11 bases of the junction unmatched. For the CDR3, the DNA is TGTGCCAGCAGTCCCGTCCCGACAGGGGGGGTTGAAAAACTGTTTTTT. This gives the protein CASSPVPTGGVEKLFF.

This chain uses TRBV2 with TRBJ2-5; D perhaps matches TRBD1 (6 bases). Germline V gene sequence: CDR1 SNHLY, CDR2 FYNNEI. Between the trimmed V and J ends, which lost 5 bases and 5 bases, there was a span of 9 bases. The CDR3 loop spans 12 amino acids. The CDR3 DNA reads as TGTGCCAGCAGTCGGACAGATGAGACCCAGTACTTC. As protein: CASSRTDETQYF.

The rearrangement uses TRBV4-3 and TRBJ2-7; 12 nucleotides line up with TRBD2. CDR3 length equals 14 residues. V lost 5 bases and J lost 4; bases outside the gene matches: 3. Per the germline V gene, CDR1 is LGHNA and CDR2 is YSLEER. CDR3: CASSELAGGYEQYF. The CDR3 coding sequence is TGCGCCAGCAGCGAACTAGCGGGAGGTTACGAGCAGTACTTC.

Comments on this clone: This specimen includes other DNA sequences encoding the same CDR3. The DNA of the CDR3 is TGCGCCAGCAGCTTGGGCGTCGGAACAGATACGCAGTATTTT. It is translated as CASSLGVGTDTQYF. The chain combines TRBV5-1 with TRBJ2-3, with D unclear. V was cut by 0 bases and J by 3 bases, with 8 bases left in between. This CDR3 comprises 14 residues. The germline CDR1 and CDR2 sequences are SGHRS and YFSETQ.

The rearrangement uses TRBV4-3 and TRBJ2-7; 7 bases fit TRBD1. The V and J ends lost 1 base and 4 bases, in that order; junction bases with no gene match: 7. This CDR3 spans 15 amino acids. Looked up from germline, CDR1 is LGHNA and CDR2 is YSLEER. The CDR3 DNA follows: TGCGCCAGCAGCCAAGCAGGGGGAGATTTGTACGAGCAGTACTTC. The encoded protein is CASSQAGGDLYEQYF.

A few counts support this clone. The CDR3 protein is CASSYDRADYGYTF. Written as DNA, the CDR3 is TGTGCCAGCTCTTACGACAGGGCCGACTATGGCTACACCTTC. This chain connects TRBV18 to TRBJ1-2; TRBD1 matches at 7 bases. This CDR3 spans 14 amino acids. V lost 6 bases and J lost 3; bases outside the gene matches: 7. Germline CDR1 is KGHSH and CDR2 is LQKENI.

The chain uses TRBV27 and TRBJ2-5; 12 bases align to TRBD2. The CDR3 runs to 14 residues. The germline CDR1 and CDR2 sequences are MNHEY and SMNVEV (reference sequence). V shed 5 bases and J 9 bases; nucleotides not matched to a gene: 7. This CDR3 is CASSDRLAGVAQYF. The CDR3 DNA sequence: TGTGCCAGCAGTGACAGACTAGCGGGAGTGGCCCAGTACTTC.